This TCR beta chain appears in the sequencing data of a study of blood T cell repertoires in COVID-19. Trimming at V came to 4 bases and at J to 3 bases, leaving 15 bases not matched to a gene. This CDR3 comprises 18 residues. The germline CDR1 and CDR2 sequences are KGHSH and LQKENI. Sequencing used immunoSEQ multiplex PCR; TCRdb keeps in-frame clones, though not all of them. The table records 150,000 to 180,000 clones, 75% to 85% of them present only once. V is TRBV18 and J is TRBJ2-7; 10 bases line up with TRBD2. This sequence originates from a woman aged 45-60 years with acute or convalescent COVID-19. Material: peripheral blood. The CDR3 region has the DNA TGTGCCAGCTCACGGCCTAGCGGGAGAGGCGCATTAAGCTACGAGCAGTACTTC. Its protein is CASSRPSGRGALSYEQYF.